These T cell receptor beta chains were read from a single sample in a study of blood T cell repertoires in COVID-19. Produced via immunoSEQ multiplex PCR; TCRdb's table is partial and in-frame only. The sample records nearly 200,000 clones, approximately 86% being singletons. The sample taken for sequencing was peripheral blood. All receptors come from a man aged 60-69 years with COVID-19, enrolled during active disease. Both conserved end residues are part of each CDR3. The order of the fields is V gene, clone size, J gene, D gene, CDR3 protein, CDR3 DNA. The D gene is left open where the match is weak. Clone size is not always given. Where it is, it says once, few, many or a class for expanded clones.

V gene: TRBV6-5
clone size: .
J gene: TRBJ2-2
D gene: TRBD1
CDR3 protein: CASSGTDRASGELFF
CDR3 DNA: TGTGCCAGCAGCGGCACGGACAGGGCTAGCGGGGAGCTGTTTTTT

V gene: TRBV5-4
clone size: .
J gene: TRBJ2-2
D gene: TRBD1
CDR3 protein: CASSPRDRRNTGELFF
CDR3 DNA: TGTGCCAGCAGCCCCCGGGACAGGAGGAACACCGGGGAGCTGTTTTTT

V gene: TRBV6-5
clone size: .
J gene: TRBJ1-5
D gene: .
CDR3 protein: CASSYSEGSQPQHF
CDR3 DNA: TGTGCCAGCAGTTACTCAGAGGGTAGTCAGCCCCAGCATTTT

V gene: TRBV12-3/TRBV12-4
clone size: .
J gene: TRBJ2-5
D gene: TRBD1
CDR3 protein: CASSPRGTETQYF
CDR3 DNA: TGTGCCAGCAGCCCCAGGGGGACAGAGACCCAGTACTTC

V gene: TRBV3-1/TRBV3-2
clone size: .
J gene: TRBJ1-1
D gene: TRBD1
CDR3 protein: CASSPLTGLTEAFF
CDR3 DNA: TGTGCCAGCAGCCCACTGACAGGGTTGACTGAAGCTTTCTTT

V gene: TRBV10-1
clone size: .
J gene: TRBJ2-1
D gene: .
CDR3 protein: CASSESPSSYNEQFF
CDR3 DNA: TGCGCCAGCAGTGAGTCGCCGAGCTCCTACAATGAGCAGTTCTTC

V gene: TRBV29-1
clone size: few
J gene: TRBJ1-5
D gene: .
CDR3 protein: CSVAGVGGGVDQPQHF
CDR3 DNA: TGCAGCGTTGCTGGTGTGGGGGGTGGGGTGGATCAGCCCCAGCATTTT

V gene: TRBV5-4
clone size: once
J gene: TRBJ2-2
D gene: TRBD2
CDR3 protein: CASESGRAGTGELFF
CDR3 DNA: TGTGCCAGCGAAAGCGGGAGGGCTGGAACCGGGGAGCTGTTTTTT

V gene: TRBV14
clone size: .
J gene: TRBJ1-3
D gene: TRBD1
CDR3 protein: CASSAGGPGNTIYF
CDR3 DNA: TGTGCCAGCAGCGCAGGGGGTCCTGGAAACACCATATATTTT

V gene: TRBV29-1
clone size: few
J gene: TRBJ2-3
D gene: .
CDR3 protein: CSVGTPFTDTQYF
CDR3 DNA: TGCAGCGTTGGGACTCCATTCACAGATACGCAGTATTTT

V gene: TRBV29-1
clone size: .
J gene: TRBJ1-2
D gene: .
CDR3 protein: CSVDGGDNYGYTF
CDR3 DNA: TGCAGCGTTGATGGCGGGGACAACTATGGCTACACCTTC

V gene: TRBV5-4
clone size: .
J gene: TRBJ1-6
D gene: TRBD1
CDR3 protein: CASSDRGYNSPLHF
CDR3 DNA: TGTGCCAGCAGCGACAGGGGTTATAATTCACCCCTCCACTTT

V gene: TRBV19
clone size: .
J gene: TRBJ2-5
D gene: .
CDR3 protein: CASSIAGVETQYF
CDR3 DNA: TGTGCCAGTAGTATAGCGGGAGTAGAGACCCAGTACTTC

V gene: TRBV6-5
clone size: .
J gene: TRBJ1-1
D gene: .
CDR3 protein: CASRLQGNTEAFF
CDR3 DNA: TGTGCCAGCAGATTACAGGGGAACACTGAAGCTTTCTTT

V gene: TRBV28
clone size: .
J gene: TRBJ1-1
D gene: TRBD1
CDR3 protein: CASSSTGLNTEAFF
CDR3 DNA: TGTGCCAGCAGCTCGACAGGGTTGAACACTGAAGCTTTCTTT

V gene: TRBV5-5
clone size: .
J gene: TRBJ1-2
D gene: .
CDR3 protein: CASTLDSELNGYTF
CDR3 DNA: TGTGCCAGCACTCTGGACAGCGAACTTAATGGCTACACCTTC

V gene: TRBV11-2
clone size: few
J gene: TRBJ1-5
D gene: TRBD1
CDR3 protein: CASSPRQGGQPQHF
CDR3 DNA: TGTGCCAGCAGCCCACGACAGGGGGGCCAGCCCCAGCATTTT

V gene: TRBV10-2
clone size: .
J gene: TRBJ2-7
D gene: .
CDR3 protein: CASRLTGPYEQYF
CDR3 DNA: TGCGCCAGCAGACTGACGGGTCCCTACGAGCAGTACTTC

V gene: TRBV19
clone size: .
J gene: TRBJ2-3
D gene: TRBD2
CDR3 protein: CASSGISGSRTDTQYF
CDR3 DNA: TGTGCCAGTAGTGGAATTAGCGGGAGCCGCACAGATACGCAGTATTTT

V gene: TRBV6-1
clone size: few
J gene: TRBJ1-6
D gene: .
CDR3 protein: CASSDLQGSNSPLHF
CDR3 DNA: TGTGCCAGCAGTGACCTTCAGGGATCTAATTCACCCCTCCACTTT

V gene: TRBV18
clone size: .
J gene: TRBJ2-7
D gene: .
CDR3 protein: CASSQTQRGYEQYF
CDR3 DNA: TGTGCCAGCTCACAAACGCAACGGGGATACGAGCAGTACTTC

V gene: TRBV24-1
clone size: .
J gene: TRBJ1-2
D gene: TRBD1
CDR3 protein: CATSDGQGDYGYTF
CDR3 DNA: TGTGCCACCAGTGACGGACAGGGGGACTATGGCTACACCTTC

V gene: TRBV7-9
clone size: .
J gene: TRBJ1-2
D gene: .
CDR3 protein: CASSRDTYGYTF
CDR3 DNA: TGTGCCAGCAGCCGGGACACCTATGGCTACACCTTC

V gene: TRBV6-5
clone size: .
J gene: TRBJ1-5
D gene: .
CDR3 protein: CASSLQGGNQPQHF
CDR3 DNA: TGTGCCAGCAGTTTACAGGGTGGCAATCAGCCCCAGCATTTT

V gene: TRBV30
clone size: .
J gene: TRBJ1-2
D gene: .
CDR3 protein: CAWSVISAGTNYGYTF
CDR3 DNA: TGTGCCTGGAGTGTAATCTCGGCAGGGACTAACTATGGCTACACCTTC

V gene: TRBV19
clone size: .
J gene: TRBJ1-2
D gene: TRBD1
CDR3 protein: CASSPRRGQGANGYTF
CDR3 DNA: TGTGCCAGTAGTCCAAGAAGGGGACAGGGGGCGAATGGCTACACCTTC

V gene: TRBV5-1
clone size: .
J gene: TRBJ1-1
D gene: TRBD1
CDR3 protein: CASSLVQGVVTEAFF
CDR3 DNA: TGCGCCAGCAGCTTGGTGCAGGGGGTAGTCACTGAAGCTTTCTTT

V gene: TRBV11-3
clone size: .
J gene: TRBJ2-6
D gene: TRBD1
CDR3 protein: CASSRGQGASGANVLTF
CDR3 DNA: TGTGCCAGCAGCCGTGGGCAGGGGGCGTCTGGGGCCAACGTCCTGACTTTC

V gene: TRBV6-5
clone size: few
J gene: TRBJ1-1
D gene: .
CDR3 protein: CASSRTATNTEAFF
CDR3 DNA: TGTGCCAGCAGTCGGACAGCTACAAACACTGAAGCTTTCTTT

V gene: TRBV9
clone size: once
J gene: TRBJ2-7
D gene: .
CDR3 protein: CASSVGDRAGIYEQYF
CDR3 DNA: TGTGCCAGCAGCGTAGGAGACCGCGCGGGGATATACGAGCAGTACTTC

V gene: TRBV4-1
clone size: .
J gene: TRBJ1-2
D gene: TRBD1
CDR3 protein: CASSQVGQGVNYGYTF
CDR3 DNA: TGCGCCAGCAGCCAAGTGGGACAGGGGGTAAACTATGGCTACACCTTC

V gene: TRBV30
clone size: .
J gene: TRBJ2-7
D gene: .
CDR3 protein: CAWSVRASRSYEQYF
CDR3 DNA: TGTGCCTGGAGTGTACGGGCTAGCCGCTCCTACGAGCAGTACTTC

V gene: TRBV6-4
clone size: few
J gene: TRBJ1-5
D gene: .
CDR3 protein: CASSTEGGQSQHF
CDR3 DNA: TGTGCCAGCTCGACTGAGGGCGGTCAGTCCCAGCATTTT

V gene: TRBV5-4
clone size: .
J gene: TRBJ1-2
D gene: .
CDR3 protein: CASNPSGGIGYGYTF
CDR3 DNA: TGTGCCAGCAACCCCTCTGGGGGGATCGGCTATGGCTACACCTTC

V gene: TRBV2
clone size: .
J gene: TRBJ1-1
D gene: TRBD1
CDR3 protein: CARKTGQGNTEAFF
CDR3 DNA: TGTGCCAGAAAGACGGGACAGGGGAACACTGAAGCTTTCTTT

V gene: TRBV29-1
clone size: few
J gene: TRBJ1-2
D gene: TRBD1
CDR3 protein: CSVDLRTGGSYGYTF
CDR3 DNA: TGCAGCGTTGACCTCAGGACAGGGGGAAGCTATGGCTACACCTTC

V gene: TRBV28
clone size: .
J gene: TRBJ1-2
D gene: .
CDR3 protein: CASSLSQDYGYTF
CDR3 DNA: TGTGCCAGCAGTTTATCCCAGGACTATGGCTACACCTTC

V gene: TRBV5-6
clone size: .
J gene: TRBJ2-2
D gene: .
CDR3 protein: CASSRGYTGELFF
CDR3 DNA: TGTGCCAGCAGCAGGGGGTATACCGGGGAGCTGTTTTTT

V gene: TRBV18
clone size: .
J gene: TRBJ1-2
D gene: .
CDR3 protein: CASSPQGSGYTF
CDR3 DNA: TGTGCCAGCTCACCACAAGGGAGTGGCTACACCTTC

V gene: TRBV7-6
clone size: few
J gene: TRBJ2-5
D gene: TRBD2
CDR3 protein: CASSLVQREAGGTQYF
CDR3 DNA: TGTGCCAGCAGCTTAGTCCAGCGGGAGGCCGGGGGGACCCAGTACTTC

V gene: TRBV6-5
clone size: once
J gene: TRBJ1-2
D gene: TRBD1
CDR3 protein: CASMNAGGRYGYTF
CDR3 DNA: TGTGCCAGCATGAATGCAGGGGGCAGGTATGGCTACACCTTC

V gene: TRBV10-2
clone size: .
J gene: TRBJ1-5
D gene: TRBD1
CDR3 protein: CASSEWTGRLVGNQPQHF
CDR3 DNA: TGCGCCAGCAGTGAGTGGACAGGGAGGTTAGTTGGCAATCAGCCCCAGCATTTT

V gene: TRBV10-3
clone size: .
J gene: TRBJ1-2
D gene: .
CDR3 protein: CAISEELVSPSYGYTF
CDR3 DNA: TGTGCCATCAGTGAGGAGTTAGTTTCCCCGTCGTATGGCTACACCTTC

V gene: TRBV19
clone size: .
J gene: TRBJ2-1
D gene: .
CDR3 protein: CASSIDLWGRTEQFF
CDR3 DNA: TGTGCCAGTAGTATAGATCTATGGGGCAGGACCGAGCAGTTCTTC

V gene: TRBV6-5
clone size: once
J gene: TRBJ1-5
D gene: .
CDR3 protein: CASSPLFGNQPQHF
CDR3 DNA: TGTGCCAGCAGTCCTTTATTCGGCAATCAGCCCCAGCATTTT